Listed below are T cell receptor beta chains from one sample, sequenced in a study of TIL therapy for anti-PD-1-resistant metastatic lung cancer. The repertoire was sequenced with immunoSEQ multiplex PCR; TCRdb's copy has only in-frame clones and lacks some. The sample records about 21,000 clones, just over 70% being singletons. Here the sequenced sample was blood, taken at baseline. Source of these receptors: a person aged 25-85 years with non-small cell lung cancer. CDR3s include the opening cysteine and the closing phenylalanine or tryptophan. The D gene is left open where the match is weak. Only some rows state a clone size, as once, few, many or a class for expanded clones.

D	J	size	V	DNA	CDR3
NA	TRBJ1-5	NA	TRBV4-3	TGCGCCAGCAGCCAAGCAGGGTCGGATCAGCCCCAGCATTTT	CASSQAGSDQPQHF
TRBD2	TRBJ2-7	few	TRBV5-4	TGTGCCAGCAGCTCCGGACTAGCGGGAGCGGAGGAGCAGTACTTC	CASSSGLAGAEEQYF
NA	TRBJ1-2	few	TRBV7-9	TGTGCCAGCAGCTTAACGGCGGAGAACTATGGCTACACCTTC	CASSLTAENYGYTF
NA	TRBJ1-3	NA	TRBV9	TGTGCCAGCAGCGCCGGGACATCAGGCACCATATATTTT	CASSAGTSGTIYF
NA	TRBJ2-5	once	TRBV6-5	TGTGCCAGCACTAGGACCGGGAACGGCCAAGAGACCCAGTACTTC	CASTRTGNGQETQYF
NA	TRBJ1-1	once	TRBV3-1/TRBV3-2	TGTGCCAGCAGCCAGACCCCGACGAACACTGAAGCTTTCTTT	CASSQTPTNTEAFF
TRBD1	TRBJ2-7	NA	TRBV7-9	TGTGCCAGCAGCTTAGCCCAGGGGGTCTACGAGCAGTACTTC	CASSLAQGVYEQYF
TRBD2	TRBJ2-5	NA	TRBV5-1	TGCGCCAGCAGCCGAGCCGGGACTAGCGGGAGCGGGGAGACCCAGTACTTC	CASSRAGTSGSGETQYF
NA	TRBJ1-2	NA	TRBV28	TGTGCCAGCAGTTTTCGGATCGGGACACCATATGGCTACACCTTC	CASSFRIGTPYGYTF
NA	TRBJ1-1	few	TRBV6-5	TGTGCCAGCAGTTACATGAAGGGGGGCGGGTGGACTGAAGCTTTCTTT	CASSYMKGGGWTEAFF
NA	TRBJ1-6	NA	TRBV7-8	TGTGCCAGCAGCGTCGGACGGGAAATTGCGCCCCTCCACTTT	CASSVGREIAPLHF
NA	TRBJ2-3	NA	TRBV7-3	TGTGCCAGCAGCCCCATGGGGGGGGCCACAGATACGCAGTATTTT	CASSPMGGATDTQYF
NA	TRBJ2-1	NA	TRBV27	TGTGCCAGCAGCAAGAGACTAGGTGGGGGGTACAATGAGCAGTTCTTC	CASSKRLGGGYNEQFF
NA	TRBJ1-1	NA	TRBV10-3	TGTGCCATCCGGTTTACTGCGAACACTGAAGCTTTCTTT	CAIRFTANTEAFF
NA	TRBJ2-7	NA	TRBV20-1	TGCAGTGCTGGACACGCCTTGGAGCAGTACTTC	CSAGHALEQYF
NA	TRBJ1-6	NA	TRBV4-3	TGCGCCAGCAGCCAAGATGCGCCCCGGGGTAACTCCTATAATTCACCCCTCCACTTT	CASSQDAPRGNSYNSPLHF
NA	TRBJ2-1	NA	TRBV5-1	TGCGCCAGCAGCTTCGTCCCTGGAGACTACAATGAGCAGTTCTTC	CASSFVPGDYNEQFF
NA	TRBJ1-2	NA	TRBV2	TGTGCCAGCAGTGAGGGAAACTATGGCTACACCTTC	CASSEGNYGYTF
NA	TRBJ1-1	NA	TRBV4-2	TGTGCCAGCAAGGTTCAGGGACGCCCAGAAGCTTTCTTT	CASKVQGRPEAFF